A selection of T cell receptor beta chains follows, all from one sample in a study of T cells in Graves' hyperthyroidism and ophthalmopathy. TCRdb called the multiplex PCR reads again in MiXCR, with one record for every CDR3 protein. The data contain roughly 350,000 distinct CDR3 sequences, roughly 13% of them seen just once; the ten biggest clones take up approximately 35%. The source material was blood. The receptors originated from a woman aged 40 to 49 with Graves' ophthalmopathy. Each CDR3 is given with its conserved first and last residue. The order of the fields is J gene, D gene, clone size, V gene, CDR3 protein, CDR3 DNA. A D gene is named only where the DNA matches it firmly. A clone size is listed for some rows: how often the clone was seen (once, few, many), or a class if it is expanded.

j_call: TRBJ2-1; d_call: NA; clone_size: few; v_call: TRBV29-1; cdr3_aa: CSATLWGGIYNEQFF; cdr3_nt: TGCAGCGCCACCCTCTGGGGCGGGATCTACAATGAGCAGTTCTTC
j_call: TRBJ1-4; d_call: NA; clone_size: many; v_call: TRBV12-3/TRBV12-4; cdr3_aa: CASSHGDSFKGKLFF; cdr3_nt: TGTGCCAGCAGCCACGGGGACTCTTTTAAAGGAAAACTGTTTTTT
j_call: TRBJ2-5; d_call: TRBD2; clone_size: many; v_call: TRBV6-1; cdr3_aa: CASRRTSGQETQYF; cdr3_nt: TGTGCCAGCAGACGGACTAGCGGCCAAGAGACCCAGTACTTC
j_call: TRBJ1-5; d_call: NA; clone_size: many; v_call: TRBV3-1; cdr3_aa: CASSQGQELPQHF; cdr3_nt: TGTGCCAGCAGCCAAGGGCAGGAGCTACCCCAGCATTTT
j_call: TRBJ1-3; d_call: NA; clone_size: NA; v_call: TRBV5-5; cdr3_aa: CASSLGRISGNTIYF; cdr3_nt: TGTGCCAGCAGCCTGGGACGGATCTCTGGAAACACCATATATTTT
j_call: TRBJ2-3; d_call: TRBD1; clone_size: few; v_call: TRBV3-1; cdr3_aa: CASSATGTVTDTQYF; cdr3_nt: TGTGCCAGCAGCGCGACCGGGACAGTAACAGATACGCAGTATTTT
j_call: TRBJ2-7; d_call: NA; clone_size: many; v_call: TRBV20-1; cdr3_aa: CSANPGRGTYEQYF; cdr3_nt: TGCAGTGCTAATCCCGGGAGAGGGACCTACGAGCAGTACTTC
j_call: TRBJ1-2; d_call: NA; clone_size: many; v_call: TRBV3-1; cdr3_aa: CASSPRGQSYGYTF; cdr3_nt: TGTGCCAGCAGCCCCCGGGGGCAGTCTTATGGCTACACCTTC
j_call: TRBJ1-1; d_call: NA; clone_size: many; v_call: TRBV13; cdr3_aa: CASSPEGLGTEAFF; cdr3_nt: TGTGCCAGCAGCCCGGAAGGGCTGGGGACTGAAGCTTTCTTT
j_call: TRBJ2-7; d_call: NA; clone_size: many; v_call: TRBV11-3; cdr3_aa: CASSLDRIYEQYF; cdr3_nt: TGTGCCAGCAGCTTGGATAGAATCTACGAGCAGTACTTC
j_call: TRBJ1-1; d_call: NA; clone_size: few; v_call: TRBV5-6; cdr3_aa: CASSQHGVAEAFF; cdr3_nt: TGTGCCAGCAGCCAACACGGGGTAGCCGAAGCTTTCTTT
j_call: TRBJ1-2; d_call: NA; clone_size: many; v_call: TRBV2; cdr3_aa: CASSDQKDYGYTF; cdr3_nt: TGTGCCAGCAGTGATCAGAAGGACTATGGCTACACCTTC
j_call: TRBJ2-2; d_call: NA; clone_size: few; v_call: TRBV7-6; cdr3_aa: CASSLEVSRTGELFF; cdr3_nt: TGTGCCAGCAGCTTAGAGGTCAGCAGAACCGGGGAGCTGTTTTTT